This is a list of T cell receptor beta chains from one sample in a study of CD8+ T cells in alopecia areata. This table comes from immunoSEQ multiplex PCR, and its TCRdb copy is limited to in-frame clones, with some not included. The sample includes around 190,000 clones, 45% to 70% of them seen just once. Sequences were obtained from CD8+ T cells sorted from blood. All receptors come from a human donor in good health. Each CDR3 is given with its conserved first and last residue. D genes are given only for firm matches. Only part of the rows carry a size: once, few, many, or a class if the clone is expanded.

d_gene	v_gene	j_gene	abundance	CDR3aa	CDR3nt
-	TRBV4-1	TRBJ2-3	-	CASSQETADTQYF	TGCGCCAGCAGCCAAGAAACCGCAGATACGCAGTATTTT
-	TRBV9	TRBJ1-6	once	CASSSNNSPLHF	TGTGCCAGCAGCTCCAATAATTCACCCCTCCACTTT
-	TRBV25-1	TRBJ1-1	-	CASSGYRAEAFF	TGTGCCAGCAGTGGCTACAGAGCTGAAGCTTTCTTT
-	TRBV7-9	TRBJ2-6	-	CASSPGAGANVLTF	TGTGCCAGCAGTCCAGGGGCCGGGGCCAACGTCCTGACTTTC
-	TRBV15	TRBJ2-5	-	CATNPGGGSLETQYF	TGTGCCACCAACCCAGGTGGGGGGAGTCTAGAGACCCAGTACTTC
-	TRBV7-9	TRBJ1-2	few	CASSRESTVNYGYTF	TGTGCCAGCAGTCGCGAATCTACAGTGAACTATGGCTACACCTTC
-	TRBV29-1	TRBJ2-3	few	CSVVGRGDTQYF	TGCAGCGTCGTGGGACGAGGAGATACGCAGTATTTT
TRBD1	TRBV25-1	TRBJ1-1	-	CASLTRTGQRGTEAFF	TGTGCCAGCCTAACACGGACAGGGCAGAGAGGCACTGAAGCTTTCTTT
-	TRBV5-1	TRBJ2-2	-	CASSVENTGELFF	TGCGCCAGCAGCGTTGAGAACACCGGGGAGCTGTTTTTT
-	TRBV19	TRBJ1-5	few	CASSSGTRTSF	TGTGCCAGTAGTTCCGGGACGCGGACAAGTTTT
-	TRBV4-1	TRBJ1-2	-	CASSQDGGVAQGNLYGYTF	TGCGCCAGCAGCCAAGATGGAGGGGTCGCACAGGGCAACCTCTATGGCTACACCTTC
-	TRBV9	TRBJ2-1	-	CASSVDPGAGGGYNEQFF	TGTGCCAGCAGCGTAGACCCCGGGGCAGGGGGGGGATACAATGAGCAGTTCTTC
-	TRBV2	TRBJ2-3	-	CASSEGVGDTQYF	TGTGCCAGCAGTGAGGGGGTCGGAGATACGCAGTATTTT
-	TRBV5-1	TRBJ2-7	-	CASSLDRRGSEQYF	TGCGCCAGCAGCTTGGATCGCAGGGGAAGCGAGCAGTACTTC